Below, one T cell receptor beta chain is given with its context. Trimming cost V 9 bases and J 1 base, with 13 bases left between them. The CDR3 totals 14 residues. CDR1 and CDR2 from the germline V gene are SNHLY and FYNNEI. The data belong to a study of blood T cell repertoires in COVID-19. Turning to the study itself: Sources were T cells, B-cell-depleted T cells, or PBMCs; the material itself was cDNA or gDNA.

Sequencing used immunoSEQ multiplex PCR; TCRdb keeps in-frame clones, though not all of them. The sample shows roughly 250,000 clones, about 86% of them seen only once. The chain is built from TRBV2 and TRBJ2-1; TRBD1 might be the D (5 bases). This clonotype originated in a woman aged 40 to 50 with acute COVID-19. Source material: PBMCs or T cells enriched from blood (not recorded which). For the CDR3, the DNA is TGTGCCAGTAACAGGATCCTATCCTACAATGAGCAGTTCTTC. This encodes CASNRILSYNEQFF.